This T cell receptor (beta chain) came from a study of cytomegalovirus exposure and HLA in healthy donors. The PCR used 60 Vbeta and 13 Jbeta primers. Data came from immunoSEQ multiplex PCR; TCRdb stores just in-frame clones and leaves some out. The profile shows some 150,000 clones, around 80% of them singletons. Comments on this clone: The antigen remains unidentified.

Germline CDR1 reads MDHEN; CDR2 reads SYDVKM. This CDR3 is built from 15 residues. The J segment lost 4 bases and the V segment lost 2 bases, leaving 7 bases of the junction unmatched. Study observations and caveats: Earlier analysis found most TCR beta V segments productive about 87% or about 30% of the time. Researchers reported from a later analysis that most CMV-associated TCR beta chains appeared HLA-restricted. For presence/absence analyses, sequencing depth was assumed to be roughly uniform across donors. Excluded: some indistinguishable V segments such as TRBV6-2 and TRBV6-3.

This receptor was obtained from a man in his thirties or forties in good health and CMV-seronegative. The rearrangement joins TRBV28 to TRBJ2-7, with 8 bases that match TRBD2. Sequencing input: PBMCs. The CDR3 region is CASSLDGRGDYEQYF. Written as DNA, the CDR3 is TGTGCCAGCAGTTTAGATGGGCGGGGGGATTACGAGCAGTACTTC.